This TCR beta chain was documented in a study of T-cell reconstitution after alpha-beta-depleted transplantation in children. Study-level points and caveats: Once a year had passed after transplant, T-cell counts and diversity came mostly from newly produced T cells.

Preparation of the TCRbeta library used unique molecular identifiers. A single record per CDR3 protein comes from TCRdb applying MiXCR to the PCR reads. The table has around 300,000 distinct CDR3 sequences, roughly 9.1% seen once. For this clonotype: The target antigen is unknown. A much larger clone lies a single base off, so this may be a read error.

Germline V gives CDR1 SNHLY, CDR2 FYNNEI. There are 15 residues in the CDR3. The V segment lost 7 bases and the J segment 2 bases; nucleotides outside the gene matches: 6. The J gene is TRBJ2-3, the V gene TRBV2; TRBD1 agrees at 10 bases. This specimen consisted of PBMCs, obtained before TCRalphabeta/CD19-depleted stem cell transplant. The TCR originated in a boy under three years old with acute myeloid leukemia, due to receive a stem cell transplant. CDR3 loop: CASISGTGATDTQYF. The CDR3 DNA is TGTGCCAGCATATCCGGGACAGGGGCCACAGATACGCAGTATTTT.